The 29 T cell receptor beta chains reported below all come from one sample, sequenced in a study of shared clonotypes between healthy human individuals. Only in-frame clones appear in the TCRdb table, and some are missing; sequencing was by immunoSEQ multiplex PCR. In the table there are roughly 500,000 clones, roughly 80% of which are singletons. Sequenced: PBMCs. Receptor source: a woman in her thirties or forties in good health. Some clones in this sample may be carry-over from other donors' samples.

For this clone: The junction differs from germline at one of its ends, possibly a read error. CDR3 sequence: CAGSYSSRVNTEAFF. The CDR3 coding sequence is TGTGCCGGCAGTTACTCGTCCAGGGTTAATACTGAAGCTTTCTTT. The chain couples TRBV6-6 to TRBJ1-1; the D gene is possibly TRBD1 (5 bases). This CDR3 region has 15 residues. CDR1 is MNHNY, CDR2 SVGAGI, per germline (reference sequence).

Notes on this clone: As the CDR3 is not closed by the conserved phenylalanine or tryptophan, this likely results from a read error. The DNA is left out, because the CDR3 cannot be placed on it with certainty; the CDR3 is given as TCRdb lists it. J is TRBJ2-4 and V is TRBV2. The length of the CDR3 is 15 amino acids, counting both ends. Germline loops: CDR1 SNHLY, CDR2 FYNNEI. CDR3 region: CASSEWPGTRNIKYL.

The V call is TRBV7-9, the J call TRBJ2-2; D is undetermined. Germline loops: CDR1 SEHNR, CDR2 FQNEAQ (reference sequence). Trimming removed 5 bases from V and 6 bases from J, with 13 bases in between. The CDR3 sequence is 14 residues long. This CDR3 reads CASSRFGEAGELFF. DNA of the CDR3: TGTGCCAGCAGCAGGTTCGGAGAGGCCGGGGAGCTGTTTTTT.

The chain is built from TRBV18 and TRBJ2-4; D assignment may be TRBD1 or TRBD2 (5 bases each). Germline V gives CDR1 KGHSH, CDR2 LQKENI. The CDR3 has 14 residues. Trimming took 4 bases from V and 8 from J, leaving 15 bases between them. The DNA of the CDR3 is TGTGCCAGCTCACGGGACGGATTTGGGGACATTCAGTACTTC. This sequence encodes CASSRDGFGDIQYF.

The rearrangement joins TRBV11-2 to TRBJ1-2; D unresolved. Germline CDR1 and CDR2: SGHAT and FQNNGV. Trimming pared 1 base from V and 3 bases from J, leaving 9 bases between. The CDR3 has 14 residues. DNA of the CDR3: TGTGCCAGCAGCTTAGCCAGGACCGACTATGGCTACACCTTC. It yields the protein CASSLARTDYGYTF.

This clone was counted a single time. The CDR3 reads CASSDEDRGPYEQYF. CDR3 DNA: TGTGCCAGCAGTGACGAGGACAGGGGGCCCTACGAGCAGTACTTC. The V and J genes are TRBV6-4 and TRBJ2-7, with 11 bases aligning to TRBD1. The germline gives CDR1 MRHNA, CDR2 SNTAGT. V was clipped by 2 bases and J by 2 bases; unmatched bases: 2. The CDR3 spans 15 residues.

As for this clone: A far larger clone is one nucleotide away, so this likely arose from a read error. This sequence joins TRBV5-4 and TRBJ2-5; maybe TRBD1 (6 bases). The CDR3 loop spans 17 amino acids. CDR1 and CDR2 (germline): SGHNT, YYREEE (reference sequence). V was pared by 1 base and J by 3 bases, with 19 bases between. The CDR3 is CASSLNGRGSLEETQYF. For the CDR3, the DNA is TGTGCCAGCAGCTTGAACGGCAGGGGAAGCCTTGAAGAGACCCAGTACTTC.

The chain couples TRBV5-4 to TRBJ2-3, with 10 bases fitting TRBD1. After removal of 5 bases from V and 5 bases from J, the junction contained 11 bases not matched to a gene. The length of the CDR3 is 16 residues. Per germline, CDR1 SGHNT and CDR2 YYREEE (reference sequence). The CDR3 protein is CASRRRRTGGRDTQYF. The DNA for the CDR3 is TGTGCCAGCAGACGGAGGAGGACAGGGGGAAGAGATACGCAGTATTTT. Full variable domain (remainder filled in from reference TRBV5-4 and TRBJ2-3): ETGVTQSPTHLIKTRGQQVTLRCSSQSGHNTVSWYQQALGQGPQFIFQYYREEENGRGNFPPRFSGLQFPNYSSELNVNALELDDSALYLCASRRRRTGGRDTQYFGPGTRLTVL.

As regards this clone: This sequence is one base from a far larger clone and is likely a read error. Other DNA sequences of this sample code for an identical CDR3. This chain links TRBV5-1 with TRBJ1-2; the D is unclear. The germline gives CDR1 SGHRS, CDR2 YFSETQ. There are 12 residues in the CDR3. The CDR3, as DNA: TGCGCCAGCAGCTTCGGACGGTATGGCTACACATTC. Translation gives CASSFGRYGYTF.

The chain combines TRBV15 with TRBJ1-2; 7 nucleotides align to TRBD1. Germline V CDR1 and CDR2: LNHNV, YYDKDF (reference sequence). This CDR3 spans 16 amino acids. Losses at the gene ends were 0 bases for V and 11 bases for J; bases not matched to a gene: 15. Here the CDR3 DNA reads TGTGCCACCAGCAGAGATTTAATTGAACAGGGGAGAGGATACACCTTC. Amino acids: CATSRDLIEQGRGYTF.

As concerns this clone: This probably arose from a read error, given a far larger clone one base away. The rearrangement joins TRBV7-2 to TRBJ1-2; D remains ambiguous. Germline V gene lookup returns CDR1 SGHTA and CDR2 FQGNSA. This CDR3 is built from 16 residues. V lost 4 bases to trimming and J lost 1 base, with 16 bases between them. CDR3 residues: CASSYPWELINYGYTF. The CDR3 nucleotides read TGTGCCAGCAGCTACCCCTGGGAGCTGATTAACTATGGCTACACCTTC.

The count of this clone is one. With a far larger clone one base away, a read error is the likely cause. The chain employs TRBV9 and TRBJ1-1; no reliable D call. The germline gives CDR1 SGDLS, CDR2 YYNGEE. This CDR3 comprises 13 residues. V lost 0 bases and J lost 3, with 6 bases in between. CDR3 in amino acids: CASSVGADTEAFF. The CDR3 bases are TGTGCCAGCAGCGTAGGAGCAGACACTGAAGCTTTCTTT.

The CDR3 spells CASSPTASTDTQYF. CDR3 sequence (DNA): TGTGCCAGTTCCCCGACAGCTTCCACAGATACGCAGTATTTT. V and J are TRBV19 and TRBJ2-3; tentative D call: TRBD1 (5 bases). V was shortened by 8 bases and J by 2 bases, with 14 bases between the two germline ends. This CDR3 has 14 amino acids. Germline V gene lookup returns CDR1 LNHDA and CDR2 SQIVND (reference sequence).

This chain connects TRBV19 to TRBJ2-1, with D possibly matching TRBD1 (6 bases). The CDR3 is 13 residues long. Germline V lookup: CDR1 LNHDA, CDR2 SQIVND (reference sequence). Trimming removed 6 bases from V and 5 bases from J, with 11 bases in between. CDR3 sequence (DNA): TGTGCCAGTAGAATTCGGACAGACAATGAGCAGTTCTTC. Translation gives CASRIRTDNEQFF. The full variable domain, completed using reference TRBV19 and TRBJ2-1, is DGGITQSPKYLFRKEGQNVTLSCEQNLNHDAMYWYRQDPGQGLRLIYYSQIVNDFQKGDIAEGYSVSREKKESFPLTVTSAQKNPTAFYLCASRIRTDNEQFFGPGTRLTVL.

The rearrangement links TRBV7-9 to TRBJ2-3; no clear D gene. Germline V CDR1 and CDR2: SEHNR, FQNEAQ (reference sequence). The CDR3 extends over 17 amino acids. Trimming cost V 5 bases and J 0 bases, with 18 bases left between them. CDR3 bases: TGTGCCAGCAGCCAAGATCGGGCTGCATCTAGCACAGATACGCAGTATTTT. Residues: CASSQDRAASSTDTQYF. Filled out from reference TRBV7-9 and TRBJ2-3, the complete variable domain reads DTGVSQNPRHKITKRGQNVTFRCDPISEHNRLYWYRQTLGQGPEFLTYFQNEAQLEKSRLLSDRFSAERPKGSFSTLEIQRTEQGDSAMYLCASSQDRAASSTDTQYFGPGTRLTVL.

In the case of this clone: Other DNA sequences within the sample encode an identical CDR3. This chain connects TRBV7-9 to TRBJ1-5; 7 bases agree with TRBD1. Trimming at V came to 3 bases and at J to 1 base, leaving 0 bases not matched to a gene. CDR3 length: 14 residues. CDR1 and CDR2 from the germline V gene are SEHNR and FQNEAQ (reference sequence). The CDR3 coding sequence is TGTGCCAGCAGCTTGACAGGGAGCAATCAGCCCCAGCATTTT. This encodes CASSLTGSNQPQHF.

The J gene is TRBJ1-2, the V gene TRBV2; TRBD1 is a possible D gene (5 bases). V was cut by 6 bases and J by 0 bases, with 14 bases left in between. This CDR3 has 15 amino acids. Germline-derived CDR1 and CDR2 are SNHLY and FYNNEI. The DNA for the CDR3 is TGTGCCAGCAGAGCGACAGCACGAGCTAACTATGGCTACACCTTC. Translating gives CASRATARANYGYTF.

This clone was counted ten times or more. This same CDR3 is encoded by further DNA sequences in the sample. The rearrangement uses TRBV7-8 and TRBJ1-5, with unresolved D. The CDR3 has 16 amino acids. With 1 base removed from V and 6 bases from J, the gap between germline ends came to 16 bases. CDR1 SGHVS and CDR2 FQNEAQ come from the germline V gene. CDR3 protein: CASSLVGQTGGQPQHF. CDR3 coding DNA: TGTGCCAGCAGCTTAGTAGGTCAGACGGGAGGTCAGCCCCAGCATTTT. Drawing the rest from reference TRBV7-8 and TRBJ1-5, the complete variable domain is GAGVSQSPRYKVAKRGQDVALRCDPISGHVSLFWYQQALGQGPEFLTYFQNEAQLDKSGLPSDRFFAERPEGSVSTLKIQRTQQEDSAVYLCASSLVGQTGGQPQHFGDGTRLSIL.

There are a few counts of this clone. The CDR3 spells CASSPSHSYEQYF. As DNA, the CDR3 is TGTGCCAGCAGTCCGAGCCACTCCTACGAGCAGTACTTC. The J gene is TRBJ2-7, the V gene TRBV5-6; D is uncertain. The CDR3 consists of 13 residues. Looked up from germline, CDR1 is SGHDT and CDR2 is YYEEEE. Trimming cost V 5 bases and J 0 bases, with 9 bases left between them.

This clone has a single count. The V and J genes are TRBV29-1 and TRBJ2-7; D may be TRBD1 or TRBD2 (5 bases each). CDR3 length: 11 amino acids. V lost 4 bases and J lost 6, with 10 bases in between. Germline V gives CDR1 SQVTM, CDR2 ANQGSEA. The CDR3 region has the DNA TGCAGCGTTGGGGCAGGGAGCGAGCAGTACTTC. Amino acid sequence: CSVGAGSEQYF.

The chain combines TRBV28 with TRBJ2-7; D call uncertain. Between the trimmed V and J ends, which lost 7 bases and 0 bases, there was a span of 13 bases. The germline V gene encodes CDR1 MDHEN and CDR2 SYDVKM. The CDR3 contains 14 residues. The CDR3 protein is CASTVADGSYEQYF. The CDR3 DNA sequence: TGTGCCAGCACGGTGGCGGACGGCTCCTACGAGCAGTACTTC.

This chain joins TRBV29-1 and TRBJ1-4, with D tentatively TRBD1 (6 bases). Trimming took off 6 bases at V and 11 bases at J, with 19 bases between the two ends. CDR1 is SQVTM and CDR2 is ANQGSEA in the germline V gene. This CDR3 region has 13 residues. CDR3 bases: TGCAGCGTAACGACAGGAAACGTGGAGAAACTGTTTTTT. Translation gives CSVTTGNVEKLFF. The full variable domain, in which reference TRBV29-1 and TRBJ1-4 provide the parts outside the CDR3, is SAVISQKPSRDICQRGTSLTIQCQVDSQVTMMFWYRQQPGQSLTLIATANQGSEATYESGFVIDKFPISRPNLTFSTLTVSNMSPEDSSIYLCSVTTGNVEKLFFGSGTQLSVL.

This clone was picked up a small number of times. This chain uses TRBV6-1 with TRBJ1-4; D uncertain. The CDR3 covers 14 residues. Germline V gene data show CDR1 as MNHNS and CDR2 as SASEGT. Trimming pared 7 bases from V and 7 bases from J, leaving 16 bases between. The CDR3 loop reads CASTGRSLVEKLFF. CDR3 sequence (DNA): TGTGCCAGCACCGGACGCTCGTTAGTTGAAAAACTGTTTTTT.

J is TRBJ2-3 and V is TRBV7-8; 7 nucleotides align to TRBD1. Losses at the gene ends were 1 base for V and 6 bases for J; bases not matched to a gene: 10. The CDR3 runs 16 residues. Germline lookup yields CDR1 SGHVS and CDR2 FQNEAQ. CDR3 region: CASSLVEGADGDTQYF. CDR3 in DNA: TGTGCCAGCAGCTTAGTCGAGGGGGCGGATGGGGATACGCAGTATTTT.

Ten or more counts support this clone. Other DNA variants within this sample encode the same CDR3. The V gene is TRBV27, the J gene TRBJ2-3; 8 bases are shared with TRBD1. CDR3 length equals 15 residues. CDR1 is MNHEY, CDR2 SMNVEV, per germline (reference sequence). Germline trimming cut 3 bases from V and 2 bases from J; bases unmatched to any gene: 4. The CDR3 region has the DNA TGTGCCAGCAGTTTCAGGGGGCGCGACACAGATACGCAGTATTTT. Protein sequence: CASSFRGRDTDTQYF.

The genes are TRBV28 and TRBJ1-1; 12 bases agree with TRBD1. Germline V lookup: CDR1 MDHEN, CDR2 SYDVKM. After removal of 6 bases from V and 1 base from J, the junction contained 6 bases not matched to a gene. The CDR3 contains 16 residues. In DNA form, the CDR3 reads TGTGCCAGCAGGACGGGACAGGGGGCAGGGAACACTGAAGCTTTCTTT. Amino acid sequence: CASRTGQGAGNTEAFF.

The chain couples TRBV30 to TRBJ2-3; D may be TRBD2 (7 bases). CDR1 and CDR2 from the germline V gene are GTSNPN and SVGIG (reference sequence). This CDR3 is built from 14 residues. V was clipped by 3 bases and J by 5 bases, with 15 bases between them. The CDR3, as DNA: TGTGCCTGGAGCCCCTGGGGGGGACAAGATACGCAGTATTTT. It is translated as CAWSPWGGQDTQYF.

As for this clone: It is likely a read error: a sequence one base away is far more abundant. The V call is TRBV30, the J call TRBJ2-5; D remains unclear. CDR1 GTSNPN and CDR2 SVGIG come from the germline V gene (reference sequence). This CDR3 has 13 amino acids. The ends were cut back, 1 base at V and 5 bases at J, with 11 bases in the middle. CDR3 in DNA: TGTGCCTGGAGTGCATCCCTAAGTGAGACCCAGTACTTC. It encodes CAWSASLSETQYF.

The V gene is TRBV2, the J gene TRBJ2-7; D tentatively fits TRBD1 or TRBD2 (5 bases each). The CDR3 extends over 15 amino acids. Germline values: CDR1 SNHLY, CDR2 FYNNEI. Trimming removed 6 bases at V and 4 bases at J, with 19 bases between. The CDR3 DNA reads as TGTGCCAGCAGGGGGTTTGGGGGAGCTAGGTACGAGCAGTACTTC. Protein product: CASRGFGGARYEQYF.